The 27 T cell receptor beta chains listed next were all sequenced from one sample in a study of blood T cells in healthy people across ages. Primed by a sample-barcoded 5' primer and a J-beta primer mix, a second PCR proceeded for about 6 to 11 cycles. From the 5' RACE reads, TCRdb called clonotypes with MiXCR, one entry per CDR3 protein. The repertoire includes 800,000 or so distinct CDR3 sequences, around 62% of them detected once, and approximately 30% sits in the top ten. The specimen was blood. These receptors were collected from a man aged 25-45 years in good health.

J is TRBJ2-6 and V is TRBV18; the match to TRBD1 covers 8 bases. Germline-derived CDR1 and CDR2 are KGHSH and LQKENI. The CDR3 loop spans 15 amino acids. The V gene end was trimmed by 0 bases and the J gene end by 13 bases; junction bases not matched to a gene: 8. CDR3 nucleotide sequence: TGTGCCAGCTCACCACCGCTGGACAGGGTTATGGTCCTGACTTTC. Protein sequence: CASSPPLDRVMVLTF.

The CDR3 region has the DNA TGCGCCAGCAGCCGCTTAGCGGGGGATGAGCAGTTCTTC. It yields the protein CASSRLAGDEQFF. The chain is built from TRBV4-3 and TRBJ2-1, with TRBD2 matching 9 bases. CDR1 and CDR2 from the germline V gene are LGHNA and YSLEER. The CDR3 sequence is 13 residues long. V trimming: 4 bases; J trimming: 8 bases; junction bases outside the gene matches: 3.

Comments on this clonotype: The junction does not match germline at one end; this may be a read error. CDR3 amino acids: CASGQGQGDAQYF. In DNA form, the CDR3 reads TGCGCCAGCGGCCAAGGTCAGGGAGATGCGCAGTATTTT. The chain joins TRBV4-1 to TRBJ2-3; D possibly uses TRBD1 or TRBD2 (5 bases each). Germline V gives CDR1 MGHRA, CDR2 YSYEKL. This CDR3 comprises 13 residues.

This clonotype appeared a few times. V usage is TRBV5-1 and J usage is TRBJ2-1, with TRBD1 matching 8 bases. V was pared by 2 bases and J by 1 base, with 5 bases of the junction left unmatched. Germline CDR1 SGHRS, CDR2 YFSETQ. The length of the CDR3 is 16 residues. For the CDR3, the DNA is TGCGCCAGCAGCTTAGGACAGGGTGGTTCCTACAATGAGCAGTTCTTC. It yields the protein CASSLGQGGSYNEQFF.

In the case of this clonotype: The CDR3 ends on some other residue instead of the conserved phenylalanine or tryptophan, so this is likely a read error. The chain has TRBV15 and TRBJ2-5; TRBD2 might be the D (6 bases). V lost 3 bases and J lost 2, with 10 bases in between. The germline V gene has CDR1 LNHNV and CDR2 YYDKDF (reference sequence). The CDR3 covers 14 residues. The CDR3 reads CATSSRLVQETQYY. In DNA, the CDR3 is TGTGCCACCAGCAGCCGACTAGTGCAAGAGACCCAGTACTAC.

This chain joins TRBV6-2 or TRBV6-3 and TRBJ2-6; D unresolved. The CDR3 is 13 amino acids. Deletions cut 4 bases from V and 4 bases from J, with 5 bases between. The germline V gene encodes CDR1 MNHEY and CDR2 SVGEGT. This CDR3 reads CASSWPGANVLTF. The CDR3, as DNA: TGTGCCAGCAGTTGGCCCGGGGCCAACGTCCTGACTTTC.

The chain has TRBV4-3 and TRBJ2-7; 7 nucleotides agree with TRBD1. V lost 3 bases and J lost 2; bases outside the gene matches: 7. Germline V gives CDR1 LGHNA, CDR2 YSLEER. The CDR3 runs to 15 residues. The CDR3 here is CASSQFRDRAYEQYF. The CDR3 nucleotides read TGCGCCAGCAGCCAGTTCCGGGACAGAGCCTACGAGCAGTACTTC.

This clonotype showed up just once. CDR3 coding DNA: TGTGCCAGCAGTCCGACCCGCTACCTTACGACGAAAGAGACCCAGTTCTTC. It encodes CASSPTRYLTTKETQFF. The chain recombines TRBV6-1 with TRBJ2-1; D remains ambiguous. Between the trimmed V and J ends, which lost 5 bases and 13 bases, there was a span of 30 bases. Germline V CDR1 and CDR2: MNHNS, SASEGT. The CDR3 length is 17 residues.

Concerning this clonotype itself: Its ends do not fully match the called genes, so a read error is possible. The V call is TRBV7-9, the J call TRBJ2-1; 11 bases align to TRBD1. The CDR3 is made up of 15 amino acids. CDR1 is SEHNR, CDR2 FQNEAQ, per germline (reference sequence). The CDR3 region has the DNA TGTGCCAGCAGCCGACGCGGGGACAGGGGGTCTGAGCGGTTCTTC. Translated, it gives CASSRRGDRGSERFF. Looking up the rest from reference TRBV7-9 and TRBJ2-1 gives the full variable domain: DTGVSQNPRHKITKRGQNVTFRCDPISEHNRLYWYRQTLGQGPEFLTYFQNEAQLEKSRLLSDRFSAERPKGSFSTLEIQRTEQGDSAMYLCASSRRGDRGSERFFGPGTRLTVL.

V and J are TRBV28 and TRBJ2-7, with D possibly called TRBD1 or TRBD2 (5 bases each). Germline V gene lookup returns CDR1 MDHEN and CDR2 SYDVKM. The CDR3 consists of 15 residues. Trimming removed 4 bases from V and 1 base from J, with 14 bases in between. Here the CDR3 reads CASSSRDVSSYEQYF. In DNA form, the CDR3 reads TGTGCCAGCAGTTCCCGGGACGTCTCTTCCTACGAGCAGTACTTC.

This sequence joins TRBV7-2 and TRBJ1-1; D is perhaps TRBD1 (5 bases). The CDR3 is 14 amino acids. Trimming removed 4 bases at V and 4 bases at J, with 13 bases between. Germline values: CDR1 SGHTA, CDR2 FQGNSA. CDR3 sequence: CASSSRVARTEAFF. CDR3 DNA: TGTGCCAGCAGCTCCAGGGTGGCCCGCACTGAAGCTTTCTTT.

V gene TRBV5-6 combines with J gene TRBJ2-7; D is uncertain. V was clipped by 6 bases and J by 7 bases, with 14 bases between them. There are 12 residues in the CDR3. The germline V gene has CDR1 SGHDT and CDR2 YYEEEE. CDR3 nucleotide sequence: TGTGCCAGCACCGCACGGGCGGAAGAGCAGTACTTC. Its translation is CASTARAEEQYF.

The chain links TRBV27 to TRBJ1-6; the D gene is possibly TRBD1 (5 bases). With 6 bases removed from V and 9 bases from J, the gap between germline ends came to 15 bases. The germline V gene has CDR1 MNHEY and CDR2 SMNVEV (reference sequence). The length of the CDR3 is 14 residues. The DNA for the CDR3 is TGTGCCAGCAGGACCTGGGACGCCTCTTCACCCCTCCACTTT. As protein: CASRTWDASSPLHF.

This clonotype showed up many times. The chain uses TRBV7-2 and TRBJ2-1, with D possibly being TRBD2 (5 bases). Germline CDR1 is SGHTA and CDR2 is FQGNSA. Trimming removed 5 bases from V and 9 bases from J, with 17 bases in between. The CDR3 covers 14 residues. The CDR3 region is CASSRWAEGSEQFF. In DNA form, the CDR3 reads TGTGCCAGCAGCCGTTGGGCGGAAGGGAGTGAGCAGTTCTTC.

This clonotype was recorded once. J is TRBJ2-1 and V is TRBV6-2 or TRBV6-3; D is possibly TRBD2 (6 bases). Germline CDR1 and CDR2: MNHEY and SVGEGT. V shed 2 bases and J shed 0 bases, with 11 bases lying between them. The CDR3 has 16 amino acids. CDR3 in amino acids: CASSYPGLPSYNEQFF. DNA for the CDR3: TGTGCCAGCAGTTACCCGGGACTCCCCTCCTACAATGAGCAGTTCTTC.

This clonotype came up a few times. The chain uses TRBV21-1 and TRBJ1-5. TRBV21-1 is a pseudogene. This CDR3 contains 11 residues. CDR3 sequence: CASRGSQPQHF. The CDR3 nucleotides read TGTGCCAGCCGCGGGTCTCAGCCCCAGCATTTT.

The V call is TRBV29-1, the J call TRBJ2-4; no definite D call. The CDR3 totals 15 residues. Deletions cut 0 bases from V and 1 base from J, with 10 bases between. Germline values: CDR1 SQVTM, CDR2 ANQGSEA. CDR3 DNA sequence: TGCAGCGTTGAAGATTTACAAGGGGCCAAAAACATTCAGTACTTC. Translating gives CSVEDLQGAKNIQYF.

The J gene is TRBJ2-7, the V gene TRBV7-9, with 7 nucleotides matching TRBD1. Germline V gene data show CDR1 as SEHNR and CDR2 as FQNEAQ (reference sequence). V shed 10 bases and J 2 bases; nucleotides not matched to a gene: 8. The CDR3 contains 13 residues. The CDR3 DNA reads TGTGCCATAACCGGCGACAGGGCCTACGAGCAGTACTTC. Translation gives CAITGDRAYEQYF. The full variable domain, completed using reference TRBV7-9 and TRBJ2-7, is DTGVSQNPRHKITKRGQNVTFRCDPISEHNRLYWYRQTLGQGPEFLTYFQNEAQLEKSRLLSDRFSAERPKGSFSTLEIQRTEQGDSAMYLCAITGDRAYEQYFGPGTRLTVT.

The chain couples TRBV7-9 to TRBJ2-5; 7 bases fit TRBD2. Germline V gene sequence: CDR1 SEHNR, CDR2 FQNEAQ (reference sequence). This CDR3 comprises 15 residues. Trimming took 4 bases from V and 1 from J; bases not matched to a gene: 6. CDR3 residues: CASSSPSGIQETQYF. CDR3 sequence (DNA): TGTGCCAGCAGCTCACCTAGCGGAATCCAAGAGACCCAGTACTTC.

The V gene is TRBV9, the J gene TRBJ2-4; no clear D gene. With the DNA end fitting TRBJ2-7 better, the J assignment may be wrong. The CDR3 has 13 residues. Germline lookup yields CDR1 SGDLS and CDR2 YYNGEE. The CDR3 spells CASSPPRSYEQYF. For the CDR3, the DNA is TGTGCCAGCAGCCCCCCTCGCTCCTACGAGCAGTACTTC.

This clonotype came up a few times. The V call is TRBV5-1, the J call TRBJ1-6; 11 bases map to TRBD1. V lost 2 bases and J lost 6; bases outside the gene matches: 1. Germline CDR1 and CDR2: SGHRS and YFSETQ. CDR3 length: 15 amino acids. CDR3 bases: TGCGCCAGCAGCTTAGGACAGGGGGCTAATTCACCCCTCCACTTT. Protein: CASSLGQGANSPLHF.

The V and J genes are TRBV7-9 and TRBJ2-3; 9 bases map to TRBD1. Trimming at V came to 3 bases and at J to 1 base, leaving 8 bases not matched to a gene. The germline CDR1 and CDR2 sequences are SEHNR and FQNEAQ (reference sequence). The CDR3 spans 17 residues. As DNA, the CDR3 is TGTGCCAGCAGCTTTGCAACAGGGGGCGCCGGCACAGATACGCAGTATTTT. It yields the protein CASSFATGGAGTDTQYF.

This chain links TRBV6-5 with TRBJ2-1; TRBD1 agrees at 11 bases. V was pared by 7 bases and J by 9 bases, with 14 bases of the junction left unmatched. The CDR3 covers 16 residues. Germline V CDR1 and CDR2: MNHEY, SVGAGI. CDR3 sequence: CASKKLRTGGWGEQFF. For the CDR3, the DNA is TGTGCCAGCAAGAAACTCCGGACAGGGGGCTGGGGTGAGCAGTTCTTC.

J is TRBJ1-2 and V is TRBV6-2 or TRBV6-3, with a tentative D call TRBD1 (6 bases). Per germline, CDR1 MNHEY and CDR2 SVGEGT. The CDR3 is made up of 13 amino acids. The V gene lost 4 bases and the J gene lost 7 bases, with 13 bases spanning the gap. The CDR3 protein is CASSLQGHIGYTF. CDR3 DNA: TGTGCCAGCAGTTTGCAGGGGCATATTGGCTACACCTTC.

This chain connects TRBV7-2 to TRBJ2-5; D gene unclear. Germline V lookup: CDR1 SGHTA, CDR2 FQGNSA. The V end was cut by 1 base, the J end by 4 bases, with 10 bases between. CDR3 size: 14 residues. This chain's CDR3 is CASSLGVDGETQYF. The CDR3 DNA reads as TGTGCCAGCAGCTTAGGTGTGGATGGAGAGACCCAGTACTTC. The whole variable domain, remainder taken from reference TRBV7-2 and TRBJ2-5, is GAGVSQSPSNKVTEKGKDVELRCDPISGHTALYWYRQSLGQGLEFLIYFQGNSAPDKSGLPSDRFSAERTGGSVSTLTIQRTQQEDSAVYLCASSLGVDGETQYFGPGTRLLVL.

The CDR3 reads CASSKGLAGGRDTGELFF. In DNA form, the CDR3 reads TGTGCCAGCAGCAAGGGACTAGCGGGGGGCAGAGACACCGGGGAGCTGTTTTTT. V gene TRBV9 combines with J gene TRBJ2-2, with 15 bases that match TRBD2. V lost 4 bases, J lost 3 bases, and 7 bases stayed unmatched. In germline, CDR1 is SGDLS, CDR2 YYNGEE. This CDR3 is built from 18 residues.

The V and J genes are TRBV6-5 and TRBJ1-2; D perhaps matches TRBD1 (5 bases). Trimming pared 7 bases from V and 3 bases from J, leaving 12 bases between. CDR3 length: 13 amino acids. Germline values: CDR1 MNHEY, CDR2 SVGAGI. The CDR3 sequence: CASTRGRDYGYTF. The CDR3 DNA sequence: TGTGCCAGCACGAGGGGACGGGACTATGGCTACACCTTC.